The rows below give T cell receptor beta chains drawn from one sample of a study of post-analysis software for immune sequencing data. One entry per CDR3 protein results from TCRdb running MiXCR on the PCR reads. The sample lists approximately 660,000 distinct CDR3 sequences, roughly three fifths occurring once. The sequenced material came from blood. These receptors were taken from a girl aged 2 to 10 with multiple sclerosis. CDR3s include the opening cysteine and the closing phenylalanine or tryptophan. Each record gives: clone size, V gene, CDR3 length, J gene, D gene, CDR3 DNA, CDR3 protein. The D gene is left open where the match is weak. The size field is filled for only some rows; it gives once, few, many or a size class.

>-|TRBV7-9|15|TRBJ1-1|TRBD1
TGTGCCAGCAGCCCCGTTCGAACAGGGGGCACTGAAGCTTTCTTT
CASSPVRTGGTEAFF
>-|TRBV4-1|16|TRBJ2-7|TRBD1
TGCGCCAGCAGCCAAGTAAGGACAGGGGAATCCTGCGAGCAGTACTTC
CASSQVRTGESCEQYF
>-|TRBV20-1|13|TRBJ1-4|TRBD1
TGCAGTACAACAGGGGTTGAGAACGAAAAACTGTTTTTT
CSTTGVENEKLFF
>-|TRBV7-2|15|TRBJ2-1|-
TGTGCCAGCAGCGATGGGGTGGGCTCCTACAATGAGCAGTTCTTC
CASSDGVGSYNEQFF
>-|TRBV30|13|TRBJ2-3|TRBD1
TGTGCCTGGGGAACAGGGGGATCAGATACGCAGTATTTT
CAWGTGGSDTQYF
>-|TRBV29-1|14|TRBJ1-1|TRBD1
TGCAGCGTTGAAGGTTCCAGGGGGGACACTGAAGCTTTCTTT
CSVEGSRGDTEAFF
>-|TRBV29-1|11|TRBJ2-7|-
TGCAGCGTTGAAGCCCACTACGAGCAGTACTTC
CSVEAHYEQYF
>-|TRBV5-5|14|TRBJ1-1|-
TGTGCCAGCAGCTTATGGGGAAGACCCCAAGAAGCTTTCTTT
CASSLWGRPQEAFF
>-|TRBV2|14|TRBJ2-5|TRBD2
TGTGCCAGCGGTCCTAGCGGGAGAGGAGAGACCCAGTACTTC
CASGPSGRGETQYF
>-|TRBV20-1|13|TRBJ1-1|-
TGCAGTGCCCTTTGGACACGAAACACTGAAGCTTTCTTT
CSALWTRNTEAFF
>few|TRBV20-1|12|TRBJ2-4|-
TGCAGTGCTAGAGATGGTATGGACATTCAGTACTTC
CSARDGMDIQYF
>-|TRBV7-9|11|TRBJ2-1|-
TGTGCCACCAGGGTCTACAATGAGCAGTTCTTC
CATRVYNEQFF
>-|TRBV5-1|13|TRBJ2-5|-
TGCGCCAGCAGGAAGGGGCTAGAAGAGACCCAGTACTTC
CASRKGLEETQYF
>few|TRBV20-1|12|TRBJ1-2|-
TGCAGTGCTAGAGTAGGGGTGAATGGCTACACCTTC
CSARVGVNGYTF
>-|TRBV12-3/TRBV12-4|16|TRBJ1-5|-
TGTGCCAGCAGTCGGGCGGGGACCACCTCTTCACAGCCCCAGCATTTT
CASSRAGTTSSQPQHF
>few|TRBV29-1|16|TRBJ2-6|-
TGCAGCGTTGAAATAATTGGGCCCTCTGGGGCCAACGTCCTGACTTTC
CSVEIIGPSGANVLTF
>few|TRBV20-1|18|TRBJ1-4|TRBD1
TGCAGTGCTAGAGTGCCCGGGGGACAGGGGAGGTCAAAGGAAAAACTGTTTTTT
CSARVPGGQGRSKEKLFF
>few|TRBV6-2/TRBV6-3|14|TRBJ2-1|TRBD2
TGTGCCAGCAGGCAGCGGGGGGGCGTGGATGAGCAGTTCTTC
CASRQRGGVDEQFF
>-|TRBV12-3/TRBV12-4|15|TRBJ1-5|-
TGTGCCAGCAGTTTTCGGATGCCTTCCTTAGGACCCCAGCATTTT
CASSFRMPSLGPQHF
>-|TRBV6-2/TRBV6-3|16|TRBJ2-1|-
TGTGCCAGCAGAAAAGGGAGGGGACAGACAGACAATGAGCAGTTCTTC
CASRKGRGQTDNEQFF
>-|TRBV3-1|16|TRBJ1-1|-
TGTGCCAGCAGCCAAGATTGGAAGGGTTTGAACACTGAAGCTTTCTTT
CASSQDWKGLNTEAFF
>-|TRBV20-1|12|TRBJ2-1|-
TGCAGTGCCCGGGACTGGTACAATGAGCAGTTCTTC
CSARDWYNEQFF
>-|TRBV29-1|14|TRBJ2-1|-
TGCAGCGTTGACCCTACCGACATCTACAATGAGCAGTTCTTC
CSVDPTDIYNEQFF
>-|TRBV10-3|12|TRBJ2-1|TRBD2
TGTGCCACCGATCGCGGGGGGAATGAGCAGTTCTTC
CATDRGGNEQFF
>-|TRBV7-9|17|TRBJ2-3|TRBD2
TGTGCCAGCAGCTTAGCGGTCACTAGCGGGTCCACAGATACGCAGTATTTT
CASSLAVTSGSTDTQYF
>-|TRBV5-6|16|TRBJ2-7|-
TGTGCCAGCAGCTTGGTGGATCGGACAGATTTATACGAGCAGTACTTC
CASSLVDRTDLYEQYF
>-|TRBV10-2|15|TRBJ2-1|TRBD2
TGCGCCAGCAGGTCAGTCCCTAGCGGGTCGGATGAGCAGTTCTTC
CASRSVPSGSDEQFF
>-|TRBV5-1|16|TRBJ2-1|TRBD2
TGCGCCAGCAGCCCGCGACTAGCGGGGAAGTACAATGAGCAGTTCTTC
CASSPRLAGKYNEQFF
>-|TRBV5-1|14|TRBJ2-5|TRBD1
TGCGCCAGCAGCCGCTACAGGGGACAAGAGACCCAGTACTTC
CASSRYRGQETQYF
>-|TRBV5-6|16|TRBJ2-7|-
TGTGCCAGCAGGCCACTTGGGGCCGTTGGGGGCTACGAGCAGTACTTC
CASRPLGAVGGYEQYF
>few|TRBV20-1|14|TRBJ2-1|-
TGCAGTGCTAGTTTGGGGGCCCTCTACAATGAGCAGTTCTTC
CSASLGALYNEQFF
>once|TRBV27|12|TRBJ2-1|TRBD2
TGTGCCAGCAGTTTACTAGCGGGAAAGCAGTTCTTC
CASSLLAGKQFF
>-|TRBV4-1|14|TRBJ2-7|TRBD2
TGCGCCAGCAGCCGCGGACTAGGACGCAACGAGCAGTACTTC
CASSRGLGRNEQYF
>-|TRBV10-3|12|TRBJ1-6|-
TGTGCCATCAGTGAAGGGGGATCACCCCTCCACTTT
CAISEGGSPLHF
>once|TRBV11-2|16|TRBJ2-4|-
TGTGCCAGCATAAGAATCGGGCCCCCAGACAAAAACATTCAGTACTTC
CASIRIGPPDKNIQYF
>-|TRBV6-5|14|TRBJ1-2|-
TGTGCCAGCAAAAAGGATGCAACCGGCTATGGCTACACCTTC
CASKKDATGYGYTF
>few|TRBV20-1|15|TRBJ2-5|TRBD2
TGCAGTGCCACCTCCGGGACTAGCGGCCAAGAGACCCAGTACTTC
CSATSGTSGQETQYF
>once|TRBV3-1|14|TRBJ1-1|-
TGTGCCAGCACCGAATTGGGAGGGAACACTGAAGCTTTCTTT
CASTELGGNTEAFF
>few|TRBV7-2|12|TRBJ1-2|-
TGTGCCAGCAGCTTGAACAGGGATGGCTGCACCTTC
CASSLNRDGCTF
>-|TRBV7-3|13|TRBJ1-2|-
TGTGCCAGCAGCTCTCAAACGGGGTATGGCTACACCTTC
CASSSQTGYGYTF
>-|TRBV7-2|16|TRBJ2-1|-
TGTGCCAGCAGTAAGGCAGGGATAACTAAAGGTAATGAGCAGTTCTTC
CASSKAGITKGNEQFF
>-|TRBV6-1|14|TRBJ2-5|-
TGTGCCAGCAGGGAAGGGCAGAACCAAGAGACCCAGTACTTC
CASREGQNQETQYF
>once|TRBV6-1|15|TRBJ1-6|-
TGTGCCAGCAGTGCCCGGGGGCATGGTAATTCACCCCTCCACTTT
CASSARGHGNSPLHF
>-|TRBV3-1|17|TRBJ2-5|TRBD2
TGTGCCAGCAGCCAACATCTACTAGCGGGGGGGCGCAATGAGCAGTACTTC
CASSQHLLAGGRNEQYF
>-|TRBV4-1|15|TRBJ1-5|-
TGCGCCAGCAGCCATTTGGCGTTTAGCAATCAGCCCCAGCATTTT
CASSHLAFSNQPQHF
>-|TRBV11-2|15|TRBJ2-3|TRBD2
TGTGCCAGCAGCTTGGCTCTAGCGGATACAGATACGCAGTATTTT
CASSLALADTDTQYF
>-|TRBV7-3|14|TRBJ2-7|-
TGTGCCAGCAGCCCCCGCCGAGACGAGTACGAGCAGTACTTC
CASSPRRDEYEQYF
>few|TRBV6-5|15|TRBJ2-5|-
TGTGCCAGCAGTTTTTTATCGATCGGGACGCACATCCAGTACTTC
CASSFLSIGTHIQYF